The clone carrying this TCR beta chain was recorded at least ten times. This specimen belongs to a study of early T cells in non-severe SARS-CoV-2 infection. Each single cDNA molecule received a unique molecular identifier. MiXCR, applied by TCRdb to the 5' RACE reads, yields one record per CDR3 protein. The sample consists of 64,000 or so distinct CDR3 sequences, about 11% of them appearing once. V was shortened by 6 bases and J by 6 bases, with 10 bases between the two germline ends. CDR3 size: 12 residues. The sequencing here drew on whole blood, taken at baseline. The chain is built from TRBV12-3 or TRBV12-4 and TRBJ2-3; maybe TRBD2 (6 bases). The receptor's source is an adult who was a healthcare worker with PCR-confirmed SARS-CoV-2 infection or an uninfected control (not recorded which). The chain's CDR3 is CASRGLSDTQYF. DNA of the CDR3: TGTGCCAGCAGGGGACTTTCGGATACGCAGTATTTT.